This TCR beta chain was sequenced during a study of T cells in Graves' hyperthyroidism and ophthalmopathy (dated by TCRdb to between 2018 and 2020). Regarding the complete study: Peripheral blood was collected at initial diagnosis, before any treatment. To identify distinguishing TCR V-J signatures, a discovery cohort of some 99 patients was used, comprising under 45 with Graves' ophthalmopathy and some 60 with stable Graves' hyperthyroidism. Prospective prediction of ophthalmopathy was tested in an independent validation cohort consisting of about 20 hyperthyroidism patients and more than 15 patients who later progressed to ophthalmopathy. The 100 or so discovery patients were randomly split 7:3 into training and test sets. In more than 5 Graves' hyperthyroidism patients, the study also compared T-cell repertoires from thyroid tissue with T-cell repertoires from blood. Once sampling was done, hyperthyroidism patients were given methimazole at a starting dose of 30 mg daily, whereas ophthalmopathy patients were given high-dose intravenous methylprednisolone. TCR Vbeta CDR3 sequencing of 120 to 150 peripheral blood samples (around 45 ophthalmopathy, around 80 hyperthyroidism and roughly 17 progressor patients) is reported in the paper. What the research found in general, with its limitations: Blood samples also contained most of the expanded thyroid clonotypes (frequency above 0.001), which suggests that blood repertoires may reflect thyroid immune responses. In validation, the model predicted progression to ophthalmopathy with 60% to 71% sensitivity and approximately 78% specificity, a median of roughly seven months before onset. A 13 V-J signature model separated ophthalmopathy from stable hyperthyroidism, with around 91% sensitivity and 81.08% specificity in cross-validation and 80%/75% in testing. No statistical method was used to set the sample size in advance, and investigators knew the group allocation.

The hyperthyroidism patients were between 18 and 65 years old and newly diagnosed, with a disease duration of less than 2 months. Any patient with an uncontrolled infection, another autoimmune disease, pregnancy or lactation was excluded. Diagnoses relied on clinical symptoms, serum thyroxine and TRAb, thyroid ultrasound and orbital computed tomography. Blood from progressor patients was drawn when they were first diagnosed with hyperthyroidism, before any ophthalmopathy symptoms appeared. PBMCs were isolated from roughly 10 ml of fresh peripheral blood by Ficoll-Paque density gradient centrifugation. Progressor patients were initially diagnosed with Graves' hyperthyroidism and developed ophthalmopathy during follow-up. Trizol reagent was used to extract total RNA, and RNA quality was then checked on an Agilent 2100 Bioanalyzer. Of note for this clonotype: There is no known antigen for this receptor. No base-level quality is on record; no much larger clone is a single base apart.

The TCR beta CDR3 regions were amplified from RNA transcripts. The TCR CDR3 was subjected to a first round of RT-PCR using the HTBI primer set and the Qiagen OneStep RT-PCR kit. The libraries were constructed in a second round of multiplex PCR and then size-selected and purified. Libraries were sequenced paired-end with 100 bp reads on an Illumina HiSeq2000. Concerning the study's data processing: SOAPnuke was used to process the raw data, throwing out any read that contained adapters or uncalled bases, had a mean Phred below 15, or lacked an exact constant-primer or identifier match. COPE v1.2.5 was used to merge high-quality paired reads, and clonotypes were defined as unique nucleotide sequences. MiTCR v1.1 was used to align the clonotypes against IMGT TRBV, TRBD and TRBJ reference segments. The analysis included only V-J combinations with a frequency above 0.0001, which together covered approximately 99% of the repertoires. The TCS score was defined as F50 (clonal expansion) divided by E x V (chaos), with BLOSUM62-based TCRdist calculated between CDR3 peptides within each V-J. Welch's t-statistics and random forest reduced 500 to 550 V-J features to 13, which were used in a naive Bayes classifier (R e1071). TCRdb's own reprocessing of the public reads used fastp at Q25 and MiXCR and kept productive beta chains. All rows with the same CDR3 protein become a single entry with the most common DNA and genes. TCRdb, not the original authors, processed these V and J calls. Within this sample are fewer than 300,000 distinct CDR3 sequences, with approximately 14% of them counted one time only. Of the sample, under 35% is held by the ten largest clones.

The germline V gene (reference sequence) gives CDR1 as DFQATT and CDR2 as SNEGSKA. Germline trimming amounts to 6 bases on V and 3 bases on J, with 12 as the count of junction bases outside the gene matches. From the cysteine through the phenylalanine, the CDR3 covers 16 amino acids. CDR3 DNA only is kept here, 48 bases in frame from base 1. Sample: blood. Recombination connected TRBV20-1 to TRBJ2-7; 12 bases in the junction line up with TRBD2. This clonotype was sampled from a woman in her fifties or sixties with Graves' hyperthyroidism that later progressed to Graves' ophthalmopathy. In nucleotide form, the sequence is TGCAGTGCCCCCCCCGCTAGCGGGAGGGCCGGCTACGAGCAGTACTTC. Its product reads: CSAPPASGRAGYEQYF.